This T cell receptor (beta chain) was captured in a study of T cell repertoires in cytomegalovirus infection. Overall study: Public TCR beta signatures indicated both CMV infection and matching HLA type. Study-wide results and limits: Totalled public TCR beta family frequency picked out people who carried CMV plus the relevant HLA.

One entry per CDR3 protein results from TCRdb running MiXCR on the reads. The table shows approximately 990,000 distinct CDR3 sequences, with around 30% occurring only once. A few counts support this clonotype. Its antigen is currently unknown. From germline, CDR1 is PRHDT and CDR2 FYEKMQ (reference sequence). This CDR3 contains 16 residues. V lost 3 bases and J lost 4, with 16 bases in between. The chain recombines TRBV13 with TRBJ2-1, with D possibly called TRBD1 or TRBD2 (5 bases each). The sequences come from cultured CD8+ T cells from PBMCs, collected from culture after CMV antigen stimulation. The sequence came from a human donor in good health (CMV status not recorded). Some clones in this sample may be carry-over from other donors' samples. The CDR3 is CASSFTLGTDYNEQFF. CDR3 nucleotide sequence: TGTGCCAGCAGCTTTACTCTAGGGACCGATTACAATGAGCAGTTCTTC.